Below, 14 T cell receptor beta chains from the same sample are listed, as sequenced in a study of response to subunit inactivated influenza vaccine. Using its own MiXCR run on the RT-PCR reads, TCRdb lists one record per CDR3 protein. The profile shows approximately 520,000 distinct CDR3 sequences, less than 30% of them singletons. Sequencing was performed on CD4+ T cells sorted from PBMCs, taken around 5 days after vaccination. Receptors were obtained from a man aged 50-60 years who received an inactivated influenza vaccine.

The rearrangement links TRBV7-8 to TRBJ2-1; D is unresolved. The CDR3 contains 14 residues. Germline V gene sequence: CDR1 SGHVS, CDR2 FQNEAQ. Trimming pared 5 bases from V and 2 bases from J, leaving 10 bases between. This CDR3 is CASSAPVTYNEQFF. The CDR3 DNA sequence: TGTGCCAGCAGCGCTCCTGTTACCTACAATGAGCAGTTCTTC. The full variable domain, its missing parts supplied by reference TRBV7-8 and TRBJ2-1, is GAGVSQSPRYKVAKRGQDVALRCDPISGHVSLFWYQQALGQGPEFLTYFQNEAQLDKSGLPSDRFFAERPEGSVSTLKIQRTQQEDSAVYLCASSAPVTYNEQFFGPGTRLTVL.

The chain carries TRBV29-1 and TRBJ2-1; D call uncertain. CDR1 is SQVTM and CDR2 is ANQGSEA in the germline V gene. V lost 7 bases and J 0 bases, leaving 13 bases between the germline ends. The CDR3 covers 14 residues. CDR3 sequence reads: CSAYGRGSYNEQFF. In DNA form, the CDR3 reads TGCAGCGCGTACGGCAGAGGCTCCTACAATGAGCAGTTCTTC.

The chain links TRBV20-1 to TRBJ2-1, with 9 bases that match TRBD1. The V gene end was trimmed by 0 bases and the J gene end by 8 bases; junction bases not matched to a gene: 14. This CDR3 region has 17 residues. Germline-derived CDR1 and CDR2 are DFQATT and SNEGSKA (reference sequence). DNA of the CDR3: TGCAGTGCTAGAGATCCTAGAGGGACAGGGAGAGTCGATGAGCAGTTCTTC. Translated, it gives CSARDPRGTGRVDEQFF.

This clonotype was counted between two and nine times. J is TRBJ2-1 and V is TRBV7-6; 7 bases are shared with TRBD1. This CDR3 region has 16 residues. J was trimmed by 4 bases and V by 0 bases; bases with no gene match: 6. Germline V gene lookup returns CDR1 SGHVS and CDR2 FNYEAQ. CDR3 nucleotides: TGTGCCAGCAGCTTAGCGCCCCCGGGACAGTACAATGAGCAGTTCTTC. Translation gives CASSLAPPGQYNEQFF.

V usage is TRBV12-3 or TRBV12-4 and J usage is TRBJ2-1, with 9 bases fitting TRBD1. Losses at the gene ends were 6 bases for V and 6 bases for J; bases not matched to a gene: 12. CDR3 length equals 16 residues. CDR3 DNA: TGTGCCAGCAGCTTCTCGACAGGGGGTGCGTCCAATGAGCAGTTCTTC. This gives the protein CASSFSTGGASNEQFF.

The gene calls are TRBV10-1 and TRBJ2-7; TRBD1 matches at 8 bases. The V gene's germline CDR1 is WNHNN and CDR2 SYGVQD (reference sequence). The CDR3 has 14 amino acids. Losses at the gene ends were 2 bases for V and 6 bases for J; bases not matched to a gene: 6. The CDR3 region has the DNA TGCGCCAGCAGTGAGCGTGCCAGGGGGCTCGAGCAGTACTTC. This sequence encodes CASSERARGLEQYF.

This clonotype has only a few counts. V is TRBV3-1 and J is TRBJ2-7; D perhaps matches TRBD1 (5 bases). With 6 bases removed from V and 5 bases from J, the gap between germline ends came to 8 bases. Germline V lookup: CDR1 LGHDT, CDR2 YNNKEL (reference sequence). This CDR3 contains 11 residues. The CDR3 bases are TGTGCCAGCAGAGGGGTTAACGAGCAGTACTTC. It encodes CASRGVNEQYF.

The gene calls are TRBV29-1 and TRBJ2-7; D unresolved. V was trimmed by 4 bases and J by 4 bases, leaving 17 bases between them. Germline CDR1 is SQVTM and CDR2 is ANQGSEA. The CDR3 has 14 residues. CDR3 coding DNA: TGCAGCGTTGTTCTACCTTCAACCGGGTACGAGCAGTACTTC. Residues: CSVVLPSTGYEQYF.

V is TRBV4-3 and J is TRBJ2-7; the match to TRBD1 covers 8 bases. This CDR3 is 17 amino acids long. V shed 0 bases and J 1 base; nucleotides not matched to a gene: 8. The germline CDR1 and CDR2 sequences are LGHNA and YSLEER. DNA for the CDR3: TGCGCCAGCAGCCAAGACCTCTGGACAGGGCGATCCTACGAGCAGTACTTC. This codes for CASSQDLWTGRSYEQYF.

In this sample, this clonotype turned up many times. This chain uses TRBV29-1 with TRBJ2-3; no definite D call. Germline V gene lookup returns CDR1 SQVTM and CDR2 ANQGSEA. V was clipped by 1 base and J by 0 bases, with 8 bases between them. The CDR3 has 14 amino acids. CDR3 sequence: CSVEGITSTDTQYF. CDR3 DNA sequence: TGCAGCGTTGAAGGAATAACTAGCACAGATACGCAGTATTTT.

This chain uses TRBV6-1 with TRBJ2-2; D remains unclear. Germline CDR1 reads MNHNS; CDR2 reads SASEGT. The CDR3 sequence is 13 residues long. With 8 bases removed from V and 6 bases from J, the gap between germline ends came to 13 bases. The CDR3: CASRTLGSGELFF. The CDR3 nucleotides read TGTGCCAGCCGGACCCTCGGCTCCGGGGAGCTGTTTTTT.

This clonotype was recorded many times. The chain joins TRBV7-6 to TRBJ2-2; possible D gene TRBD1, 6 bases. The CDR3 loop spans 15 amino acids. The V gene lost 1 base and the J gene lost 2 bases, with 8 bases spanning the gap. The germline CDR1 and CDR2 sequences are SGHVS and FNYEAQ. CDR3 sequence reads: CASSLVRGNTGELFF. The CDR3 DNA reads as TGTGCCAGCAGCTTAGTCAGGGGAAACACCGGGGAGCTGTTTTTT.

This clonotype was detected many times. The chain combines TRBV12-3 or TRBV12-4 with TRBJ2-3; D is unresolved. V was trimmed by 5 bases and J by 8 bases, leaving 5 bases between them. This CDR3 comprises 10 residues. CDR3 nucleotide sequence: TGTGCCAGCAGTCTCGGTACGCAGTATTTT. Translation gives CASSLGTQYF.

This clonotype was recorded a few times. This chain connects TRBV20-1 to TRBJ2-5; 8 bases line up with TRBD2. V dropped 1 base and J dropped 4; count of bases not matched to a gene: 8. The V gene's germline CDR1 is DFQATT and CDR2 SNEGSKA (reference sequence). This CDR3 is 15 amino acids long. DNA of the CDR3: TGCAGTGCTAGAGGGCAAGCGGGAGTTTCAGAGACCCAGTACTTC. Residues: CSARGQAGVSETQYF.